A single sample gave rise to the 17 T cell receptor beta chains below, sequenced in a study of shared clonotypes between healthy human individuals. Assay: immunoSEQ multiplex PCR; the TCRdb copy retains only in-frame clones and omits some. This table holds around 700,000 clones, roughly 70% found once. Sequencing was carried out using memory CD4+ T cells sorted from blood. The subset denotes: CD45RA-negative fraction. Every receptor here comes from a woman aged 25 to 39 in good health.

J is TRBJ2-7 and V is TRBV5-5; a possible D gene is TRBD2 (5 bases). This CDR3 is built from 13 residues. The ends were cut back, 4 bases at V and 1 base at J, with 9 bases in the middle. Germline V CDR1 and CDR2: SGHKS, YYEKEE (reference sequence). The CDR3 DNA is TGTGCCAGCAGCCGAACTAGATCCTACGAGCAGTACTTC. Protein: CASSRTRSYEQYF.

The V and J genes are TRBV2 and TRBJ2-7; D not certain. This CDR3 has 13 residues. Germline V gene lookup returns CDR1 SNHLY and CDR2 FYNNEI. V was pared by 4 bases and J by 6 bases, with 13 bases between. The CDR3 DNA is TGTGCCAGCAGTGTTCCCTCTTTCGGCGAGCAGTACTTC. Translation gives CASSVPSFGEQYF.

The CDR3 DNA sequence: TGTGCCAGCGCCGGGACAGGGGCCGGGAATGGTGAAAAACTGTTTTTT. Translated: CASAGTGAGNGEKLFF. The chain employs TRBV28 and TRBJ1-4, with TRBD1 matching 10 bases. The germline gives CDR1 MDHEN, CDR2 SYDVKM. The CDR3 totals 16 residues. V was pared by 8 bases and J by 7 bases, with 13 bases of the junction left unmatched.

The rearrangement joins TRBV7-8 to TRBJ2-7, with 8 bases aligning to TRBD1. V dropped 3 bases and J dropped 4; count of bases not matched to a gene: 5. CDR3 length: 14 residues. Per germline, CDR1 SGHVS and CDR2 FQNEAQ. The CDR3 is CASSFGQGQYEQYF. Here the CDR3 DNA reads TGTGCCAGCAGCTTTGGACAGGGACAATACGAGCAGTACTTC.

This chain connects TRBV4-1 to TRBJ2-1, with D perhaps TRBD2 (7 bases). The V gene lost 1 base and the J gene lost 8 bases, with 15 bases spanning the gap. The CDR3 has 15 residues. Germline V lookup: CDR1 MGHRA, CDR2 YSYEKL. CDR3: CASSQVGGGGDEQFF. Written as DNA, the CDR3 is TGCGCCAGCAGCCAAGTCGGAGGGGGAGGGGATGAGCAGTTCTTC.

In its sample, this clone was seen many times. The identical CDR3 is also encoded by other nucleotide sequences in the sample. This chain connects TRBV5-1 to TRBJ1-2, with D perhaps TRBD1 (5 bases). The germline gives CDR1 SGHRS, CDR2 YFSETQ. The CDR3 covers 12 residues. Trimming pared 0 bases from V and 7 bases from J, leaving 7 bases between. In nucleotides, the CDR3 is TGCGCCAGCAGCTTGGAGGGGTCTGGCTACACCTTC. Amino acids: CASSLEGSGYTF. The variable domain in full, with the rest retrieved from reference TRBV5-1 and TRBJ1-2, is KAGVTQTPRYLIKTRGQQVTLSCSPISGHRSVSWYQQTPGQGLQFLFEYFSETQRNKGNFPGRFSGRQFSNSRSEMNVSTLELGDSALYLCASSLEGSGYTFGSGTRLTVV.

V and J are TRBV15 and TRBJ1-6; D uncertain. V gave up 8 bases and J gave up 0 bases, with 5 bases separating them. The CDR3 totals 13 residues. Germline CDR1 and CDR2: LNHNV and YYDKDF (reference sequence). The CDR3 region has the DNA TGTGCCACCCGGCCCTCCTATAATTCACCCCTCCACTTT. This translates into CATRPSYNSPLHF.

The CDR3 region is CASSLLGVRETQYF. The CDR3, as DNA: TGTGCCAGCAGTTTATTGGGAGTCAGAGAGACCCAGTACTTC. V gene TRBV27 combines with J gene TRBJ2-5, with D perhaps TRBD2 (5 bases). With 1 base removed from V and 4 bases from J, the gap between germline ends came to 10 bases. Per the germline V gene, CDR1 is MNHEY and CDR2 is SMNVEV (reference sequence). The CDR3 sequence is 14 residues long.

The CDR3 here is CASSLAYRGGMNTEAFF. The CDR3 DNA follows: TGTGCCAGCAGCTTAGCCTACAGGGGCGGGATGAACACTGAAGCTTTCTTT. V gene TRBV7-9 combines with J gene TRBJ1-1, with TRBD1 identical over 7 bases. Losses at the gene ends were 0 bases for V and 0 bases for J; bases not matched to a gene: 7. The CDR3 length is 17 residues. Germline V gene lookup returns CDR1 SEHNR and CDR2 FQNEAQ (reference sequence).

CDR3 region: CASRHDRGLMNTEAFF. As DNA, the CDR3 is TGTGCCAGCAGACACGACAGGGGGCTTATGAACACTGAAGCTTTCTTT. The rearrangement joins TRBV28 to TRBJ1-1; 10 bases are shared with TRBD1. Looked up from germline, CDR1 is MDHEN and CDR2 is SYDVKM. This CDR3 region has 16 residues. V shed 6 bases and J 0 bases; nucleotides not matched to a gene: 7. The whole variable domain, remainder taken from reference TRBV28 and TRBJ1-1, is DVKVTQSSRYLVKRTGEKVFLECVQDMDHENMFWYRQDPGLGLRLIYFSYDVKMKEKGDIPEGYSVSREKKERFSLILESASTNQTSMYLCASRHDRGLMNTEAFFGQGTRLTVV.

V is TRBV6-1 and J is TRBJ2-7; D remains unclear. The length of the CDR3 is 16 residues. Germline CDR1 and CDR2: MNHNS and SASEGT. V was pared by 0 bases and J by 3 bases, with 15 bases between. CDR3 region: CASSEAPIPALYEQYF. In DNA form, the CDR3 reads TGTGCCAGCAGTGAAGCTCCTATTCCAGCCCTCTACGAGCAGTACTTC.

The genes are TRBV2 and TRBJ1-1; the match to TRBD1 covers 12 bases. In germline, CDR1 is SNHLY, CDR2 FYNNEI. V dropped 5 bases and J dropped 7; count of bases not matched to a gene: 11. There are 16 residues in the CDR3. DNA for the CDR3: TGTGCCAGCAGTACCGGGACAGGGGGCGGTTTAGGTGAAGCTTTCTTT. Translating gives CASSTGTGGGLGEAFF.

In this sample, this clone turned up a few times. The chain carries TRBV19 and TRBJ2-2; 8 bases line up with TRBD1. V trimming: 3 bases; J trimming: 4 bases; junction bases outside the gene matches: 1. Germline V lookup: CDR1 LNHDA, CDR2 SQIVND (reference sequence). The CDR3 loop spans 14 amino acids. The CDR3 loop is CASSMDRATGELFF. The CDR3 DNA reads TGTGCCAGTAGTATGGACAGGGCCACCGGGGAGCTGTTTTTT.

The V call is TRBV13, the J call TRBJ1-1; D is uncertain. Germline-derived CDR1 and CDR2 are PRHDT and FYEKMQ (reference sequence). The CDR3 is 14 amino acids. The germline V and J ends were trimmed by 5 bases and 1 base, with 11 bases remaining between them. In DNA form, the CDR3 reads TGTGCCAGCAGCGCCAATCGGGGGAACACTGAAGCTTTCTTT. As protein: CASSANRGNTEAFF.

V is TRBV5-6 and J is TRBJ1-1; D is unclear. V shed 2 bases and J shed 1 base, with 9 bases lying between them. Germline V gene data show CDR1 as SGHDT and CDR2 as YYEEEE. The CDR3 length is 14 residues. The CDR3 DNA follows: TGTGCCAGCAGCTTCCGTAGACAGAACACTGAAGCTTTCTTT. It encodes CASSFRRQNTEAFF.

V gene TRBV25-1 combines with J gene TRBJ2-1; 7 positions agree with TRBD2. Germline CDR1 MGHDK, CDR2 SYGVNS. The V gene end was trimmed by 3 bases and the J gene end by 0 bases; junction bases not matched to a gene: 2. This CDR3 is built from 15 residues. The CDR3 nucleotides are TGTGCCAGCAGTGATGGGGGGGGCTCCTACAATGAGCAGTTCTTC. It is translated as CASSDGGGSYNEQFF.

About this clone: This probably arose from a read error, given a far larger clone one base away. The chain is built from TRBV28 and TRBJ2-5; D ambiguous. The end of the DNA fits TRBJ2-7 better, so the J call may be wrong. CDR3 length: 11 amino acids. Germline V gene lookup returns CDR1 MDHEN and CDR2 SYDVKM. The CDR3 sequence is CASSHTYEQYF. The CDR3 region has the DNA TGTGCCAGCAGTCACACCTACGAGCAGTACTTC.